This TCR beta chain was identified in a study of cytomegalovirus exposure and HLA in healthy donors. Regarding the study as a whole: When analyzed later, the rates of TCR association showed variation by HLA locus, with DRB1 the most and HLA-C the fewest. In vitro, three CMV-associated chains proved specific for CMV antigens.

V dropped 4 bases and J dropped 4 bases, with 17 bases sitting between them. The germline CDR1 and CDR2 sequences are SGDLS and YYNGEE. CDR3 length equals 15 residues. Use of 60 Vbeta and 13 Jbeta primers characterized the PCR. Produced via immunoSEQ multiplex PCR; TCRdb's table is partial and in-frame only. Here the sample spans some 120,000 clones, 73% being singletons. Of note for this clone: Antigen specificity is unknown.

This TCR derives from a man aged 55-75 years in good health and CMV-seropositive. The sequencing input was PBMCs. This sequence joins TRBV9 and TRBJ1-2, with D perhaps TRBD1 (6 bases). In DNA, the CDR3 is TGTGCCAGCAGCCTTAGGGGGGGCAAAGGCTATGGCTACACCTTC. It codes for CASSLRGGKGYGYTF.